A single T cell receptor (beta chain) is shown here with its context. The antigen is not known. This sample was included in a study of cytomegalovirus exposure and HLA in healthy donors. Study as a whole: An early release of data contained about 85 million unique TCRs, which came from HLA-typed donors.

This CDR3 has 15 residues. CDR1 is KGHSH, CDR2 LQKENI, per germline. V lost 1 base, J lost 6 bases, and 12 bases lay in between. A multiplex PCR was run with 60 Vbeta primers and 13 Jbeta primers. Repertoires were generated with immunoSEQ multiplex PCR, while TCRdb's copy carries only in-frame clones and drops some. The sample shows some 170,000 clones, approximately 78% of them seen only once. Study-wide findings and caveats: As a later analysis showed, a missense DCLRE1C variant was linked to trimming of TCR beta V- and J-genes. Most sequenced TCRs were rare (though some public TCRs occurred in many donors).

The V call is TRBV18, the J call TRBJ2-2; D gene uncertain. The TCR comes from a woman aged 30 to 39 in good health and CMV-seropositive. The sequenced material came from PBMCs. CDR3 DNA: TGTGCCAGCTCACCACGGGCGAAGATTGCCGGGGAGCTGTTTTTT. It translates to CASSPRAKIAGELFF.